Listed here is a single T cell receptor beta chain. This specimen comes from a study of T cells in localized non-small cell lung cancer. Germline V gene lookup returns CDR1 KGHSH and CDR2 LQKENI. V was shortened by 0 bases and J by 5 bases, with 10 bases between the two germline ends. The CDR3 spans 14 residues. Produced via immunoSEQ multiplex PCR; TCRdb's table is partial and in-frame only. This table has some 64,000 clones, about four fifths appearing once. The clonotype comes from a man aged 40-75 years with stage II lung adenocarcinoma. V usage is TRBV18 and J usage is TRBJ1-1; the D is unclear. Material: PBMCs, obtained before any cancer treatment. Here the CDR3 reads CASSPPEGRTEAFF. The CDR3 DNA follows: TGTGCCAGCTCACCACCGGAGGGTCGTACTGAAGCTTTCTTT.